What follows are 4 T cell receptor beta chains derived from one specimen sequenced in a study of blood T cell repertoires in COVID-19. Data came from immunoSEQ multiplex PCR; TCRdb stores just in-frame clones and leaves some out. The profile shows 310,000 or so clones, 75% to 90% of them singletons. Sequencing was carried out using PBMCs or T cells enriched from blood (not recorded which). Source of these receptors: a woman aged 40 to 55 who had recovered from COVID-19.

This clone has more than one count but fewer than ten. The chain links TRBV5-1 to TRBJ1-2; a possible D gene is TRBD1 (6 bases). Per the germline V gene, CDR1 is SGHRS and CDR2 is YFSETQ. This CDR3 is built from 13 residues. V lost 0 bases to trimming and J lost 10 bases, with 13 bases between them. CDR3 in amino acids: CASSLGTDYPYTF. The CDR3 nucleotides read TGCGCCAGCAGCTTGGGGACAGACTATCCCTACACCTTC.

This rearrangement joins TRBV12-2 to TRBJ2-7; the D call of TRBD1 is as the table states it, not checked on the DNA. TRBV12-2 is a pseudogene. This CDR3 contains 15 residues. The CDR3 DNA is TGTGCAAGTCGCTTAAGGGACAGAAAACCCTACGAGCAGTACTTC. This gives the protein CASRLRDRKPYEQYF.

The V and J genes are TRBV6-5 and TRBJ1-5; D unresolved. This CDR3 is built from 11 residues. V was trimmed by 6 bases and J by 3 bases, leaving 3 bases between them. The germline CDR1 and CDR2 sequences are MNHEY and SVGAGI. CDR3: CASRANQPQHF. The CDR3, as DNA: TGTGCCAGCAGGGCCAATCAGCCCCAGCATTTT.

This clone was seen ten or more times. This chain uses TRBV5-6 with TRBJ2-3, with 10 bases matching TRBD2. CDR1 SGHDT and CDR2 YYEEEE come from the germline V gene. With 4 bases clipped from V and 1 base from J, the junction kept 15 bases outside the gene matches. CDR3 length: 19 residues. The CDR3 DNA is TGTGCCAGCAGCCGTCGGACTAGCGGTTTCGGAAGGGGCACAGATACGCAGTATTTT. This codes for CASSRRTSGFGRGTDTQYF. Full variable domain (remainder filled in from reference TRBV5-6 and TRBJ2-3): DAGVTQSPTHLIKTRGQQVTLRCSPKSGHDTVSWYQQALGQGPQFIFQYYEEEERQRGNFPDRFSGHQFPNYSSELNVNALLLGDSALYLCASSRRTSGFGRGTDTQYFGPGTRLTVL.